The present T cell receptor beta chain was sequenced within a study of blood T cell repertoires in COVID-19. For the study at large: Collection of acute and convalescent COVID-19 samples took place in the United States, Italy and Spain. T cells, B-cell-depleted T cells, or PBMCs supplied cDNA or gDNA.

From germline, CDR1 is SEHNR and CDR2 FQNEAQ (reference sequence). V was shortened by 5 bases and J by 0 bases, with 14 bases between the two germline ends. CDR3 length equals 15 residues. This clone was seen a single time. In the original processing: How many nucleated cells were present was estimated from reference gene primer amplification. Here immunoSEQ multiplex PCR was the method, and the copy in TCRdb shows in-frame clones only, minus some. V and J calls and clone size are those listed in that table; D and trimming were worked out from the DNA. The table lists over 300,000 clones, about 83% of them singletons.

This clonotype was sampled from a woman between 50 and 59 years old with acute or convalescent COVID-19. The chain employs TRBV7-9 and TRBJ2-7; D ambiguous. Sequencing input: peripheral blood. The chain's CDR3 is CASSVILAHSYEQYF. CDR3 sequence (DNA): TGTGCCAGCAGCGTCATCTTAGCACACTCCTACGAGCAGTACTTC.